Below, 5 T cell receptor beta chains from the same sample are listed, as sequenced in a study of T cell repertoires and Cas9 in healthy adults. Repertoires were generated with immunoSEQ multiplex PCR, while TCRdb's copy carries only in-frame clones and drops some. The sample records 15,000 or so clones, about nine tenths being singletons. Material for sequencing was Tregs (CD4+, CD25+, CD127-, CD137-, CD154-) from PBMCs; culture status not recorded. These receptors were collected from a human donor in good health.

The table lists this clone with a count of one. The rearrangement links TRBV19 to TRBJ1-2; 9 bases match TRBD1. The CDR3 sequence is 14 residues long. V shed 6 bases, J shed 8 bases, and the junction held 10 bases outside the gene matches. Looked up from germline, CDR1 is LNHDA and CDR2 is SQIVND (reference sequence). The CDR3 DNA reads TGTGCCAGTAGGCCCAGGGACAGGGCGGCAGGCTACACCTTC. Its translation is CASRPRDRAAGYTF.

The chain joins TRBV27 to TRBJ2-2; the match to TRBD1 covers 7 bases. Per germline, CDR1 MNHEY and CDR2 SMNVEV (reference sequence). V lost 4 bases, J lost 5 bases, and 7 bases stayed unmatched. The CDR3 has 15 amino acids. The CDR3 sequence: CASSSWTGTTGELFF. In nucleotides, the CDR3 is TGTGCCAGCAGTTCCTGGACAGGAACGACCGGGGAGCTGTTTTTT.

CDR3 in amino acids: CATSRGGVKGAFF. In DNA, the CDR3 is TGTGCCACCAGCAGGGGGGGGGTCAAGGGAGCTTTCTTT. This chain joins TRBV15 and TRBJ1-1; tentative D call: TRBD1 (5 bases). V was clipped by 3 bases and J by 10 bases, with 15 bases between them. The germline V gene has CDR1 LNHNV and CDR2 YYDKDF (reference sequence). The CDR3 length is 13 residues.

The table lists this clone with a count of one. The chain links TRBV28 to TRBJ2-1; 8 nucleotides align to TRBD2. Unmatched junction bases numbered 6, after V lost 7 bases and J lost 4 bases. Germline V gene data show CDR1 as MDHEN and CDR2 as SYDVKM. The CDR3 length is 14 residues. The CDR3 loop is CASKETSVYNEQFF. The CDR3 DNA reads as TGTGCCAGCAAGGAGACTAGCGTATACAATGAGCAGTTCTTC. Drawing the rest from reference TRBV28 and TRBJ2-1, the complete variable domain is DVKVTQSSRYLVKRTGEKVFLECVQDMDHENMFWYRQDPGLGLRLIYFSYDVKMKEKGDIPEGYSVSREKKERFSLILESASTNQTSMYLCASKETSVYNEQFFGPGTRLTVL.

Only a few counts were recorded for this clone. The chain has TRBV10-3 and TRBJ2-7; tentatively, D is TRBD1 or TRBD2 (5 bases each). Germline CDR1 ENHRY, CDR2 SYGVKD. Trimming took 5 bases from V and 3 from J, leaving 23 bases between them. The CDR3 loop spans 17 amino acids. Here the CDR3 reads CAISRLTGIRDGYEQYF. In nucleotides, the CDR3 is TGTGCCATCAGTCGACTAACCGGGATAAGGGACGGCTACGAGCAGTACTTC.